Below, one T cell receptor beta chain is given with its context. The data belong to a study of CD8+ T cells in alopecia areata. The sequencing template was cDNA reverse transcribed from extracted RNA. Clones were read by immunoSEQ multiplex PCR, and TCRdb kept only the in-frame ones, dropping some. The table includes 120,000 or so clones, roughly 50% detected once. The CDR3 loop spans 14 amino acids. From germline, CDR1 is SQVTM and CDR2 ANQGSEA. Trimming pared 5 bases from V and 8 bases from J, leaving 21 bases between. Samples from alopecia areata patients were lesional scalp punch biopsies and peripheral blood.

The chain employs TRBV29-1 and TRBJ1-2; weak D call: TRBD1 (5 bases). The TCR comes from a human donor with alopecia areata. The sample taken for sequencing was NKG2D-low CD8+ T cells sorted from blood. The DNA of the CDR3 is TGCAGCGTTTTAACCCCTCAGGGCCTTCCGGGCTACACCTTC. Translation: CSVLTPQGLPGYTF.